This TCR beta chain is drawn from a study of T-cell memory formation after mild COVID-19. Whole-study context: Most TCR clusters belonged to a single donor. General study results and limits: The authors left the SARS-CoV-2 specificity of second-wave clones peaking on day 37 unconfirmed. Cross-reactive memory seemingly joined, as some responding clones were found in pre-infection memory.

TCRdb fed the 5' RACE reads into MiXCR, producing one record per CDR3 protein. The sample shows about 540,000 distinct CDR3 sequences, roughly 22% of them seen only once. This clonotype has just a few counts. What it binds is unknown. Per germline, CDR1 SEHNR and CDR2 FQNEAQ (reference sequence). Trimming pared 4 bases from V and 2 bases from J, leaving 9 bases between. The CDR3 totals 14 residues. Source material: PBMCs or a T cell subset sorted from them (not recorded which). The chain joins TRBV7-9 to TRBJ2-1; the D gene is possibly TRBD1 (6 bases). This TCR was sampled from an adult woman who had mild COVID-19 (a few samples of this study predate the infection). Cell type and time point are not known. CDR3 DNA: TGTGCCAGCAGCTCACGGGACACCTACAATGAGCAGTTCTTC. Translation: CASSSRDTYNEQFF.